The 20 T cell receptor beta chains given below trace back to one sample, sequenced in a study of graft-versus-host responses after intestinal transplantation. The repertoire was sequenced with immunoSEQ multiplex PCR; TCRdb's copy has only in-frame clones and lacks some. The profile shows 90,000 to 130,000 clones, 85% to 95% of them singletons. No antigen is known for these receptors. Sequenced material: unstimulated CD8+ T cells sorted from spleen or lymph node cells, taken before transplant. These receptors all come from a human donor who was the organ donor for an intestinal transplant.

The V and J genes are TRBV6-5 and TRBJ2-7; unclear D gene. V was clipped by 2 bases and J by 3 bases, with 8 bases between them. The CDR3 spans 13 residues. Germline V gene lookup returns CDR1 MNHEY and CDR2 SVGAGI. CDR3 region: CASSYAGSYEQYF. CDR3 coding DNA: TGTGCCAGCAGTTACGCAGGAAGCTACGAGCAGTACTTC.

The chain links TRBV30 to TRBJ2-3, with no clear D. CDR1 is GTSNPN and CDR2 is SVGIG in the germline V gene (reference sequence). This CDR3 region has 12 residues. V gave up 3 bases and J gave up 0 bases, with 4 bases separating them. The CDR3 DNA reads as TGTGCCTGGAGCTCTAGCACAGATACGCAGTATTTT. Translating it yields CAWSSSTDTQYF.

This clone occurred once. This chain joins TRBV4-3 and TRBJ2-5; D not certain. This CDR3 region has 15 residues. V dropped 3 bases and J dropped 0 bases, with 11 bases sitting between them. CDR1 and CDR2 from the germline V gene are LGHNA and YSLEER. This chain's CDR3 is CASSQGTPYQETQYF. The CDR3 nucleotides read TGCGCCAGCAGCCAGGGTACACCGTACCAAGAGACCCAGTACTTC.

This clone was observed once. The chain uses TRBV30 and TRBJ2-3; D not resolved. CDR1 is GTSNPN, CDR2 SVGIG, per germline (reference sequence). The CDR3 extends over 16 amino acids. V shed 0 bases and J shed 0 bases, with 13 bases lying between them. This CDR3 reads CAWSVLDVSSTDTQYF. CDR3 DNA sequence: TGTGCCTGGAGTGTACTGGACGTTTCTAGCACAGATACGCAGTATTTT.

The chain has TRBV4-2 and TRBJ2-2; D may match TRBD1 or TRBD2 (5 bases each). The CDR3 has 14 residues. Trimming removed 5 bases from V and 6 bases from J, with 13 bases in between. Germline values: CDR1 LGHNA, CDR2 YNFKEQ. The CDR3 protein is CASSVGAAAGELFF. The CDR3 DNA is TGTGCCAGCAGCGTCGGGGCAGCCGCCGGGGAGCTGTTTTTT.

The V gene is TRBV30, the J gene TRBJ2-1; TRBD2 matches 7 bases. Germline loops: CDR1 GTSNPN, CDR2 SVGIG (reference sequence). The CDR3 length is 12 residues. V gave up 8 bases and J gave up 8 bases; unmatched junction bases: 9. CDR3 amino acids: CAGASGGDEQFF. As DNA, the CDR3 is TGTGCCGGGGCTAGCGGTGGCGATGAGCAGTTCTTC.

This sequence joins TRBV2 and TRBJ2-7, with 7 positions matching TRBD1. The CDR3 is made up of 15 amino acids. Germline CDR1 is SNHLY and CDR2 is FYNNEI. Unmatched junction bases numbered 8, after V lost 3 bases and J lost 3 bases. The CDR3 DNA follows: TGTGCCAGCAGTGATAACGTCAGGGGGAACTACGAGCAGTACTTC. Protein product: CASSDNVRGNYEQYF.

The V gene is TRBV4-3, the J gene TRBJ2-1; TRBD2 agrees at 15 bases. Germline CDR1 and CDR2: LGHNA and YSLEER. The V and J ends lost 2 bases and 6 bases, in that order; junction bases with no gene match: 11. This CDR3 spans 19 amino acids. Written as DNA, the CDR3 is TGCGCCAGCAGCCAACTAGGCGGACTAGCGGGAGGGCCAGGCAATGAGCAGTTCTTC. This codes for CASSQLGGLAGGPGNEQFF.

The chain recombines TRBV7-2 with TRBJ1-3, with D maybe TRBD1 (6 bases). This CDR3 has 15 residues. V lost 5 bases and J lost 4, with 15 bases in between. CDR1 is SGHTA and CDR2 is FQGNSA in the germline V gene. The CDR3: CASSETGTTGNTIYF. As DNA, the CDR3 is TGTGCCAGCAGCGAGACCGGGACAACAGGAAACACCATATATTTT.

In its sample, this clone was seen once. The J gene is TRBJ2-1, the V gene TRBV29-1; the D is unclear. The CDR3 extends over 11 amino acids. CDR1 SQVTM and CDR2 ANQGSEA come from the germline V gene. Trimming removed 3 bases from V and 6 bases from J, with 6 bases in between. Written as DNA, the CDR3 is TGCAGCGTTGAGGCTAGCAATGAGCAGTTCTTC. This encodes CSVEASNEQFF.

This CDR3 reads CAISADRGYYNEQFF. The DNA for the CDR3 is TGTGCCATCAGCGCGGACAGGGGGTACTACAATGAGCAGTTCTTC. The V gene is TRBV10-3, the J gene TRBJ2-1, with 10 positions matching TRBD1. The CDR3 length is 15 residues. Trimming removed 6 bases from V and 3 bases from J; junction bases left unmatched: 5. Looked up from germline, CDR1 is ENHRY and CDR2 is SYGVKD.

This clone showed up just once. Within the sample, other DNA sequences also encode this same CDR3. The genes are TRBV29-1 and TRBJ2-2; TRBD1 or TRBD2 may be the D gene (5 bases each). The CDR3 is 13 residues long. Trimming left V 6 bases short and J 3 bases short, with 11 bases between. In germline, CDR1 is SQVTM, CDR2 ANQGSEA. In DNA form, the CDR3 reads TGCAGCGTCGGGACCGGAGACACCGGGGAGCTGTTTTTT. It codes for CSVGTGDTGELFF.

This chain joins TRBV7-9 and TRBJ2-1; no firm D call. This CDR3 region has 16 residues. The V gene's germline CDR1 is SEHNR and CDR2 FQNEAQ (reference sequence). The V and J ends lost 5 bases and 2 bases respectively, with 16 bases between them. CDR3 region: CASSPPRAVTYNEQFF. The DNA of the CDR3 is TGTGCCAGCAGCCCTCCCCGGGCGGTCACCTACAATGAGCAGTTCTTC.

The table lists this clone with a few counts. V and J are TRBV12-5 and TRBJ2-7; 8 bases map to TRBD2. In germline, CDR1 is LGHNT, CDR2 FRNRAP. CDR3 size: 14 residues. V gave up 1 base and J gave up 6 bases; unmatched junction bases: 5. The CDR3 loop reads CASGLGGLALEQYF. Written as DNA, the CDR3 is TGTGCTAGTGGTTTGGGCGGACTAGCTCTCGAGCAGTACTTC.

CDR3 DNA: TGTGCCAGCCGAGGGAGATTATCCTACGAGCAGTACTTC. Its translation: CASRGRLSYEQYF. This chain connects TRBV11-3 to TRBJ2-7; maybe TRBD2 (5 bases). The CDR3 runs 13 residues. Germline V gene sequence: CDR1 SGHNT, CDR2 YENEEA. V lost 8 bases to trimming and J lost 1 base, with 12 bases between them.

The rearrangement links TRBV28 to TRBJ1-1; D is undetermined. Looked up from germline, CDR1 is MDHEN and CDR2 is SYDVKM. CDR3 length: 15 residues. The ends were cut back, 3 bases at V and 3 bases at J, with 14 bases in the middle. The CDR3 reads CASSLRAASYTEAFF. In DNA form, the CDR3 reads TGTGCCAGCAGTTTGAGGGCGGCATCTTACACTGAAGCTTTCTTT.

This chain joins TRBV4-1 and TRBJ1-1, with 7 nucleotides matching TRBD1. This CDR3 has 16 amino acids. Germline-derived CDR1 and CDR2 are MGHRA and YSYEKL. V lost 5 bases and J lost 0; bases outside the gene matches: 9. The CDR3 here is CASSYGQEFMNTEAFF. The CDR3 DNA follows: TGCGCCAGCAGCTACGGACAGGAATTCATGAACACTGAAGCTTTCTTT.

The chain recombines TRBV29-1 with TRBJ2-7, with 9 positions matching TRBD2. Germline V gives CDR1 SQVTM, CDR2 ANQGSEA. The CDR3 is 12 amino acids. Trimming cost V 4 bases and J 2 bases; bases outside gene matches: 0. The DNA of the CDR3 is TGCAGCGTTGCTAGCGGGACCTACGAGCAGTACTTC. This gives the protein CSVASGTYEQYF.

The gene calls are TRBV6-5 and TRBJ2-7; no definite D call. Germline lookup yields CDR1 MNHEY and CDR2 SVGAGI. Trimming pared 8 bases from V and 0 bases from J, leaving 11 bases between. This CDR3 is 13 amino acids long. Written as DNA, the CDR3 is TGTGCCAGCGACCCGTGGGGCTCCTACGAGCAGTACTTC. Protein product: CASDPWGSYEQYF.

The chain joins TRBV13 to TRBJ2-7; D gene unclear. V shed 5 bases and J shed 3 bases, with 11 bases lying between them. This CDR3 has 13 residues. Germline V gene data show CDR1 as PRHDT and CDR2 as FYEKMQ (reference sequence). CDR3 in amino acids: CASSPHPGYEQYF. CDR3 DNA: TGTGCCAGCAGCCCCCACCCCGGCTACGAGCAGTACTTC.